The present entry profiles one T cell receptor (beta chain) with its context. Its specific antigen is unknown. Per-base quality was not reported, and no clone a single base away is much larger than it. Library preparation was by 5' RACE. Sequencing used an Illumina HiSeq 2500. A second PCR of roughly 7 to 11 cycles was run with a J-beta primer mix and a sample-barcoded 5' primer. A unique molecular identifier was introduced onto each TCR beta cDNA molecule by a template-switch 5' adaptor carrying 12 random nucleotides. Each sample yielded at least 2.5 million CDR3-containing paired-end reads. All of the RNA was converted into first-strand cDNA using the Mint cDNA synthesis kit, with a TRBC-specific oligonucleotide serving as the primer. After uracil-DNA glycosylase treatment, a first 18-cycle PCR used universal primers M1SS and BC2_uni_R on all cDNA. From the authors' description of their analysis: For normalization, 1 million high-quality reads were randomly selected from each sample, with every read carrying a distinct molecular identifier. Instead of being binned into consensus sequences, reads that shared molecular identifiers were thrown out. MiTCR, with a Q25 quality threshold and the strictest error-elimination algorithm, was used for CDR3 identification, clonotype clustering and error correction. A nonparametric unseen species model with Euler transformation was used to estimate a lower bound on total TCR beta diversity. Clones were called with MiXCR by TCRdb after fastp trimmed the public reads at Q25, and only in-frame beta chains were retained. All rows with the same CDR3 protein become a single entry with the most common DNA and genes. The V and J calls shown here were made by TCRdb, not taken from the authors' results. In this sample the table shows roughly 500,000 distinct CDR3 sequences, 25% to 30% of which occur a single time. The ten largest clones capture around 20% of the sample.

This sample is drawn from a study of blood T cells in healthy people across ages (dated by TCRdb to the mid-2010s). Describing the broader study: In model experiments, roughly one uniquely barcoded TCR beta cDNA molecule per two T cells was captured by template switching. Using deep sequencing normalized with unique cDNA molecular identifiers, the study measured how TCR beta repertoire diversity changes with age. Donors were grouped into four age groups: young (average approximately 15 years), middle-aged (roughly 38), aged (approximately 58) and long-lived (about 89). To avoid experimental bias, donors of different ages were randomly spread across the sequencing lanes. Two additional independent replicas of 1 million unique cDNA reads from the same blood draw were analyzed for two donors (one aged 18 to 29 and one aged 80 or older).

CDR1 and CDR2 (DFQATT, SNEGSKA) derive from the germline V gene (reference sequence). V is pruned by 3 bases and J by 8 bases, leaving 9 bases of the junction without a gene match. Measured from the cysteine to the phenylalanine, the CDR3 is 14 residues long. CDR3 DNA only is kept here, 42 bases in frame from base 1. The investigation overall reported the following: Compared with the aged group, the long-lived group had more naive CD4+ T cells, fewer expanded clones and increased TCR diversity, suggesting age selection. Observed TCR beta diversity per million T cells fell roughly linearly with age, and a significant reduction was already apparent by age about 38. Conclusive comparison of naive and antigen-experienced compartments was prevented by the profiling of bulk unsorted PBMCs. Because the CMV infection status of the donors was unknown, age-related changes in expanded clonotypes may potentially have been confounded. Estimates of total diversity based on one million sequenced T cells were regarded as lower bounds and as underestimates. There was a strong correlation between observed TCR beta diversity and the percentage of naive T cells measured by flow cytometry.

Systemically healthy Caucasian individuals from Russia, some 40 in total and aged about 6 to 100 years, were included as donors. Ten milliliters of peripheral blood were collected from each donor into EDTA-treated Vacutainer tubes. Ficoll-Paque density-gradient centrifugation was used to isolate PBMCs, with at least 7 million per sample. Total RNA was extracted from PBMCs with Trizol reagent, with at least 5 micrograms obtained per sample. The percentages of naive CD45RAhigh/CD27high T cells were determined by flow cytometry on a PBMC aliquot from every donor. The clonotype was recovered from a woman in her 70s in good health. The sample comprised blood. The chain uses TRBV20-1 and TRBJ1-4, with 7 middle bases fitting TRBD1. CDR3 protein: CSARPQGRREKLFF. DNA sequence: TGCAGTGCTAGGCCACAGGGGAGGAGGGAAAAACTGTTTTTT.